The next 16 T cell receptor beta chains were all read from a single sample in a study of blood T cell repertoires in COVID-19 (dated by TCRdb to 2018 to 2020). The library relied on the immunoSEQ multiplex PCR assay. Imported from immuneACCESS, the table was reduced by TCRdb to in-frame sequences with V and J called. These copies leave out some clones; in studies compared against another copy, an unresolved V gene accounts for under half, and the cause of the remainder is not known. The sample table records 200,000 to 250,000 clones; around 86% of these occur just once. The top ten constitute 5.2% of the sample. The sequencing input was peripheral blood. The receptors originated from a woman aged 70-85 years with COVID-19, enrolled during active disease.

Note on this clone: At one boundary the junction diverges from the germline segment, which might be a read error. The rearrangement joins TRBV18 to TRBJ1-3; 7 bases agree with TRBD1. The length of the CDR3 is 15 residues. From germline, CDR1 is KGHSH and CDR2 LQKENI. The CDR3 region has the DNA TGTGCCAGCTCCCCACAGGGGCCCTCTGGAAACACCATATATTTT. Its translation is CASSPQGPSGNTIYF.

The chain is built from TRBV6-6 and TRBJ2-1; 7 bases are shared with TRBD2. Germline loops: CDR1 MNHNY, CDR2 SVGAGI (reference sequence). The junction had 14 bases not matched to a gene; V was cut back by 6 bases and J by 6 bases. This CDR3 comprises 16 residues. CDR3 sequence reads: CASRPNLPRGGNEQFF. CDR3 coding DNA: TGTGCCAGCAGACCTAACCTCCCCCGCGGGGGCAATGAGCAGTTCTTC.

The rearrangement uses TRBV28 and TRBJ2-7; 9 nucleotides align to TRBD1. This CDR3 contains 15 residues. After removal of 3 bases from V and 4 bases from J, the junction contained 7 bases not matched to a gene. CDR1 and CDR2 (germline): MDHEN, SYDVKM. CDR3 coding DNA: TGTGCCAGCAGTTTCGGGGGACAGGGAGCATACGAGCAGTACTTC. Protein sequence: CASSFGGQGAYEQYF.

This clone was observed a few times. The V and J genes are TRBV7-3 and TRBJ2-2; tentatively, D is TRBD2 (5 bases). This CDR3 is built from 16 residues. From germline, CDR1 is SGHTA and CDR2 FQGTGA. The ends were cut back, 1 base at V and 3 bases at J, with 12 bases in the middle. Here the CDR3 reads CASSLNYRGHTGELFF. CDR3 coding DNA: TGTGCCAGCAGCTTAAATTACCGAGGGCACACCGGGGAGCTGTTTTTT.

The chain has TRBV30 and TRBJ2-2; D is perhaps TRBD2 (6 bases). The germline CDR1 and CDR2 sequences are GTSNPN and SVGIG (reference sequence). The V and J ends lost 8 bases and 1 base respectively, with 14 bases between them. This CDR3 has 14 residues. The CDR3 sequence: CAGRSGWNTGELFF. In DNA form, the CDR3 reads TGTGCCGGTAGGAGCGGGTGGAACACCGGGGAGCTGTTTTTT. Based on the CDR3 plus reference TRBV30 and TRBJ2-2, the full variable domain is SQTIHQWPATLVQPVGSPLSLECTVEGTSNPNLYWYRQAAGRGLQLLFYSVGIGQISSEVPQNLSASRPQDRQFILSSKKLLLSDSGFYLCAGRSGWNTGELFFGEGSRLTVL.

The chain recombines TRBV5-8 with TRBJ2-7, with unresolved D. Trimming took off 4 bases at V and 0 bases at J, with 11 bases between the two ends. Germline assignment: CDR1 SGHTS and CDR2 YDEGEE. The CDR3 is made up of 14 amino acids. The DNA of the CDR3 is TGTGCCAGCAGCGGCACGTTTGTCTCCTACGAGCAGTACTTC. It codes for CASSGTFVSYEQYF. Using reference TRBV5-8 and TRBJ2-7 for the parts outside the CDR3, the full variable domain is EAGVTQSPTHLIKTRGQQATLRCSPISGHTSVYWYQQALGLGLQFLLWYDEGEERNRGNFPPRFSGRQFPNYSSELNVNALELEDSALYLCASSGTFVSYEQYFGPGTRLTVT.

The rearrangement joins TRBV2 to TRBJ1-4; a possible D gene is TRBD1 (5 bases). CDR1 SNHLY and CDR2 FYNNEI come from the germline V gene. The CDR3 sequence is 15 residues long. V gave up 0 bases and J gave up 5 bases, with 10 bases separating them. The CDR3 protein is CASSEAGGANEKLFF. The CDR3 nucleotides read TGTGCCAGCAGTGAAGCTGGAGGGGCGAATGAAAAACTGTTTTTT.

This chain uses TRBV19 with TRBJ2-2; 9 nucleotides agree with TRBD2. The germline gives CDR1 LNHDA, CDR2 SQIVND (reference sequence). The CDR3 covers 17 residues. The J segment lost 4 bases and the V segment lost 3 bases, leaving 9 bases of the junction unmatched. The CDR3 DNA reads as TGTGCCAGTAGTATTGAAGGCGGGAGGGCCATCACCGGGGAGCTGTTTTTT. Encoded protein: CASSIEGGRAITGELFF.

V is TRBV5-4 and J is TRBJ1-2; possible D gene TRBD1, 6 bases. CDR1 and CDR2 from the germline V gene are SGHNT and YYREEE (reference sequence). The CDR3 runs to 13 residues. The V end was cut by 0 bases, the J end by 5 bases, with 8 bases between. The CDR3 loop reads CASSLDGQYGYTF. Written as DNA, the CDR3 is TGTGCCAGCAGCTTGGACGGACAGTATGGCTACACCTTC.

Comments on this clone: The sample carries other DNA sequences with the same CDR3. V gene TRBV7-3 combines with J gene TRBJ2-2, with 10 nucleotides matching TRBD2. Germline V gene data show CDR1 as SGHTA and CDR2 as FQGTGA. V lost 4 bases to trimming and J lost 3 bases; unmatched junction nucleotides: 2. This CDR3 spans 15 amino acids. The CDR3 DNA reads as TGTGCCAGCAGCTCCGGACTAGCGGACACCGGGGAGCTGTTTTTT. This encodes CASSSGLADTGELFF.

This chain connects TRBV6-5 to TRBJ2-7, with 12 nucleotides matching TRBD1. CDR3 length: 13 residues. Per the germline V gene, CDR1 is MNHEY and CDR2 is SVGAGI. Trimming took 8 bases from V and 7 from J; bases not matched to a gene: 6. The CDR3 region is CASGGDRGREQYF. The CDR3 region has the DNA TGTGCCAGCGGGGGGGACAGGGGGCGAGAGCAGTACTTC.

This sequence joins TRBV13 and TRBJ2-1; 12 bases align to TRBD2. Trimming removed 0 bases from V and 6 bases from J; junction bases left unmatched: 3. This CDR3 is built from 16 residues. CDR1 PRHDT and CDR2 FYEKMQ come from the germline V gene (reference sequence). The CDR3 is CASSLGSTSGGNEQFF. CDR3 coding DNA: TGTGCCAGCAGCTTAGGCTCGACTAGCGGGGGCAATGAGCAGTTCTTC.

This clone appeared once. V is TRBV10-3 and J is TRBJ1-5, with TRBD1 identical over 10 bases. Per the germline V gene, CDR1 is ENHRY and CDR2 is SYGVKD. The CDR3 has 16 residues. CDR3 in DNA: TGTGCTATCGGACAGGGGGAATCAAGTAGCAATCAGCCCCAGCATTTT. Its translation is CAIGQGESSSNQPQHF.

The chain recombines TRBV19 with TRBJ1-5; tentative D call: TRBD1 (6 bases). The germline gives CDR1 LNHDA, CDR2 SQIVND (reference sequence). V was cut by 4 bases and J by 4 bases, with 17 bases left in between. This CDR3 has 16 amino acids. The CDR3 DNA sequence: TGTGCCAGTAGTACCCTACCACAGGGAGGGAATCAGCCCCAGCATTTT. Translated, it gives CASSTLPQGGNQPQHF. The full variable domain, with the rest looked up from reference TRBV19 and TRBJ1-5, is DGGITQSPKYLFRKEGQNVTLSCEQNLNHDAMYWYRQDPGQGLRLIYYSQIVNDFQKGDIAEGYSVSREKKESFPLTVTSAQKNPTAFYLCASSTLPQGGNQPQHFGDGTRLSIL.

V and J are TRBV6-5 and TRBJ1-5, with a weak D call TRBD1 (6 bases). The length of the CDR3 is 13 residues. CDR1 is MNHEY, CDR2 SVGAGI, per germline. The V and J ends lost 6 bases and 4 bases respectively, with 10 bases between them. DNA for the CDR3: TGTGCCAGCAGACGACAGGAAAATCAGCCCCAGCATTTT. Translated, it gives CASRRQENQPQHF.

This clone was detected only a few times. This chain connects TRBV7-2 to TRBJ2-7; 7 positions match TRBD1. This CDR3 is built from 14 residues. The junction had 6 bases not matched to a gene; V was cut back by 5 bases and J by 2 bases. Germline CDR1 and CDR2: SGHTA and FQGNSA. Written as DNA, the CDR3 is TGTGCCAGCAGCCATCGACAGGGCCCCTACGAGCAGTACTTC. Translating gives CASSHRQGPYEQYF.